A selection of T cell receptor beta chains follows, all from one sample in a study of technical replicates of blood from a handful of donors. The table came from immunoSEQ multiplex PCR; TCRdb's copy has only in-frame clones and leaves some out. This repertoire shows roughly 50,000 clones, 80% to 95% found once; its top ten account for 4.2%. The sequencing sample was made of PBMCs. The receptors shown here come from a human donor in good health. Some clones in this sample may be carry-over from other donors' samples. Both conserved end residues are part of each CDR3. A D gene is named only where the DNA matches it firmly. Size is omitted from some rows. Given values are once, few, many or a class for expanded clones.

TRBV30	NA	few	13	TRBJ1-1	CAWIHGERTEAFF	TGTGCCTGGATTCACGGGGAAAGGACTGAAGCTTTCTTT
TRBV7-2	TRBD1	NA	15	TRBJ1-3	CASSLQGALGNTIYF	TGTGCCAGCAGCTTACAGGGGGCATTGGGAAACACCATATATTTT
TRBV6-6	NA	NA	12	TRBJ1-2	CASSAGGYGYTF	TGTGCCAGCTCCGCCGGTGGCTATGGCTACACCTTC
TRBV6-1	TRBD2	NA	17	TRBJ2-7	CASSAGGSGRPMGEQYF	TGTGCCAGCAGTGCGGGGGGCAGCGGGAGACCGATGGGGGAGCAGTACTTC
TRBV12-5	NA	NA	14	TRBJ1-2	CASGPDSSFRGYTF	TGTGCTAGTGGACCCGACAGTTCCTTTCGGGGCTACACCTTC
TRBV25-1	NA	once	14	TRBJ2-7	CASSDPGVSYEQYF	TGTGCCAGCAGTGATCCCGGAGTATCCTACGAGCAGTACTTC
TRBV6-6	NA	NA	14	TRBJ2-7	CASSGAGGSYEQYF	TGTGCCAGCAGCGGGGCCGGGGGCTCCTACGAGCAGTACTTC
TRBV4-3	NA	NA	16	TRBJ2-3	CASSQDAPGAGDTQYF	TGCGCCAGCAGCCAAGATGCCCCCGGAGCCGGAGATACGCAGTATTTT
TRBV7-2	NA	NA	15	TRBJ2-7	CASSSPWGGVYEQYF	TGTGCCAGCAGCTCCCCGTGGGGCGGGGTCTACGAGCAGTACTTC
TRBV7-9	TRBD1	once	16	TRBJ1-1	CASSPGQGIDVTEAFF	TGTGCCAGCAGCCCCGGACAGGGGATAGATGTCACTGAAGCTTTCTTT
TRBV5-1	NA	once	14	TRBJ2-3	CASSSPSSTDTQYF	TGCGCCAGCAGCTCGCCTAGTAGCACAGATACGCAGTATTTT
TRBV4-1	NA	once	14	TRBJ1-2	CASRKQGSKEGYTF	TGCGCCAGCAGAAAACAAGGGAGCAAGGAGGGCTACACCTTC
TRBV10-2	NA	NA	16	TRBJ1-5	CASSEWGSYSNQPQHF	TGCGCCAGCAGTGAGTGGGGCAGCTATAGCAATCAGCCCCAGCATTTT
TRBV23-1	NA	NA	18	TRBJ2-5	CASSLPPGVTRDGETQYF	TGCGCCAGCAGTCTCCCCCCCGGGGTAACACGAGACGGGGAGACCCAGTACTTC
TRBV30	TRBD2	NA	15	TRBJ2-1	CAWMERLAGNNEQFF	TGTGCCTGGATGGAGAGACTAGCGGGAAACAATGAGCAGTTCTTC
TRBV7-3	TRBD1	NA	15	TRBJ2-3	CASSLGQGPRNTQYF	TGTGCCAGCAGCCTGGGACAGGGGCCCCGGAATACGCAGTATTTT
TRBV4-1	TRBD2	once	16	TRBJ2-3	CASSQEVGAGIDTQYF	TGCGCCAGCAGCCAAGAGGTAGGAGCGGGAATAGACACGCAGTATTTT
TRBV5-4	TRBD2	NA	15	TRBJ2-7	CASSLGFGGSYEQYF	TGTGCCAGCAGCTTGGGCTTCGGGGGGTCCTACGAGCAGTACTTC
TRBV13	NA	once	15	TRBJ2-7	CASSSLRDIAYEQYF	TGTGCCAGCAGCAGCCTCCGGGACATAGCCTACGAGCAGTACTTC
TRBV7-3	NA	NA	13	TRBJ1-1	CASSFSMNTEAFF	TGTGCCAGCAGCTTTTCTATGAACACTGAAGCTTTCTTT
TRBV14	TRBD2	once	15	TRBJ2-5	CASSQISGGTGTQYF	TGTGCCAGCAGCCAAATCTCGGGAGGGACGGGGACCCAGTACTTC
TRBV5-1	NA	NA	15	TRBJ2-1	CASSLGDSSYNEQFF	TGCGCCAGCAGCTTGGGAGACTCCTCCTACAATGAGCAGTTCTTC
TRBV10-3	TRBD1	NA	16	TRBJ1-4	CAISESRTGINEKLFF	TGTGCCATCAGTGAGTCGAGGACAGGGATCAATGAAAAACTGTTTTTT
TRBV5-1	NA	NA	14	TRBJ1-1	CASSLWGLNTEAFF	TGCGCCAGCAGCTTGTGGGGGCTTAACACTGAAGCTTTCTTT
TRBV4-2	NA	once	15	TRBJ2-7	CASSQEPGSPYEQYF	TGTGCCAGCAGCCAAGAGCCGGGAAGCCCCTACGAGCAGTACTTC
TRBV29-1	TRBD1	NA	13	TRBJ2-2	CSVGQPNTGELFF	TGCAGCGTGGGACAGCCGAACACCGGGGAGCTGTTTTTT
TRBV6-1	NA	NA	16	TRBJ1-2	CASSDSFSWGRHGYTF	TGTGCCAGCAGTGATAGTTTTTCTTGGGGGAGGCATGGCTACACCTTC
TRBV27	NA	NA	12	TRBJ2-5	CASRGPVETQYF	TGTGCCAGCCGAGGGCCAGTGGAGACCCAGTACTTC
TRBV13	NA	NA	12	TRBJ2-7	CASSSPQGAQNF	TGTGCCAGCAGCTCCCCCCAGGGCGCGCAAAACTTC
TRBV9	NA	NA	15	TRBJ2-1	CASSVSAGDNNEQFF	TGTGCCAGCAGCGTATCCGCAGGGGACAACAATGAGCAGTTCTTC
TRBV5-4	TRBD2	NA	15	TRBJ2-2	CASSLARGGIGELFF	TGTGCCAGCAGCTTGGCCCGCGGGGGTATCGGGGAGCTGTTTTTT
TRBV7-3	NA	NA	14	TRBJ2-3	CASSLMANTDTQYF	TGTGCCAGCAGCTTAATGGCCAACACAGATACGCAGTATTTT
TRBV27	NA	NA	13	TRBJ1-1	CASSLRRNTEAFF	TGTGCCAGCAGTTTGCGGAGAAACACTGAAGCTTTCTTT
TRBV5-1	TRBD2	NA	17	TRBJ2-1	CASSLASGLAGLNEQFF	TGCGCCAGCAGCTTGGCCTCGGGACTAGCAGGGTTGAATGAGCAGTTCTTC
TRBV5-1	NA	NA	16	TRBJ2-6	CASSRRGLAGANVLTF	TGCGCCAGCAGCCGTAGGGGGTTAGCTGGGGCCAACGTCCTGACTTTC
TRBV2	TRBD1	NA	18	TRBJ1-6	CASRLRDSYSSYNSPLHF	TGTGCCAGCAGACTCCGGGACAGCTATAGCTCCTATAATTCACCCCTCCACTTT
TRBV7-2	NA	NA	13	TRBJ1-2	CASSSVPGTGYTF	TGTGCCAGCAGCTCGGTACCCGGGACAGGCTACACCTTC
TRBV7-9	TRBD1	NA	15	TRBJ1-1	CASSFGTTGGTEAFF	TGTGCCAGCAGCTTTGGGACCACAGGGGGCACTGAAGCTTTCTTT
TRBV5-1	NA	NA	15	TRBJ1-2	CASSSSPQGRDGYTF	TGCGCCAGCAGCTCTTCTCCCCAGGGTAGGGATGGCTACACCTTC
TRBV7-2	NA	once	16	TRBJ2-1	CASSLAQGAVYNEQFF	TGTGCCAGCAGCTTGGCACAGGGAGCCGTATACAATGAGCAGTTCTTC
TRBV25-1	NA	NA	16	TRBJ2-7	CASSGLIVTGSYEQYF	TGTGCCAGCAGTGGCCTAATAGTGACTGGAAGTTACGAGCAGTACTTC
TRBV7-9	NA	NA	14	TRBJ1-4	CASSLSGTNEKLFF	TGTGCCAGCAGCTTATCAGGAACTAATGAAAAACTGTTTTTT
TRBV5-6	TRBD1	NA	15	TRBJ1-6	CASSETGQRNSPLHF	TGTGCCAGCAGCGAGACGGGACAGAGAAATTCACCCCTCCACTTT
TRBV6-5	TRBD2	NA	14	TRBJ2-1	CASATSGRIGGQFF	TGTGCCAGCGCAACTAGCGGGAGGATAGGTGGGCAGTTCTTC
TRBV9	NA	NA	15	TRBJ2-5	CASSVLGGAQETQYF	TGTGCCAGCAGCGTACTCGGGGGAGCACAAGAGACCCAGTACTTC
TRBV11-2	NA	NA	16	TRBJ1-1	CASRPPRTGLGTEAFF	TGTGCCAGCAGACCTCCCCGTACGGGTTTGGGCACTGAAGCTTTCTTT
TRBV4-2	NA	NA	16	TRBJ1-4	CASSQGGPSGIEKLFF	TGTGCCAGCAGCCAGGGGGGACCGTCGGGCATCGAAAAACTGTTTTTT
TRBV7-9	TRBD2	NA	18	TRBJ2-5	CASSPGTLLAGYQETQYF	TGTGCCAGCAGCCCAGGGACCCTACTAGCGGGTTACCAAGAGACCCAGTACTTC
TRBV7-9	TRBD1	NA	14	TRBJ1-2	CASSRGQGAGGYTF	TGTGCCAGCAGCCGGGGACAGGGGGCTGGTGGCTACACCTTC
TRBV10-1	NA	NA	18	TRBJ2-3	CASRGRAWISPISDTQYF	TGCGCCAGCAGAGGCAGAGCGTGGATTAGTCCCATATCAGATACGCAGTATTTT
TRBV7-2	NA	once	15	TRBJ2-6	CASSAGGAGANVLTF	TGTGCCAGCAGCGCCGGAGGGGCTGGGGCCAACGTCCTGACTTTC
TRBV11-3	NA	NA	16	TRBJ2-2	CASSSIQGSGTGELFF	TGTGCCAGCAGCTCAATACAGGGATCGGGAACCGGGGAGCTGTTTTTT
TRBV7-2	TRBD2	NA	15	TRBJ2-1	CASSPQGLGVGEQFF	TGTGCCAGCAGCCCACAGGGACTAGGGGTGGGCGAGCAGTTCTTC
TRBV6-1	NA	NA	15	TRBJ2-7	CASSEFDRKNYEQYF	TGTGCCAGCAGTGAATTCGACAGGAAGAACTACGAGCAGTACTTC
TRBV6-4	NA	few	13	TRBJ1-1	CASRDRGNTEAFF	TGTGCCAGCAGGGACCGAGGGAACACTGAAGCTTTCTTT
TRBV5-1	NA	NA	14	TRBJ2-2	CASIDRSGTGELFF	TGCGCCAGCATTGATCGTAGCGGCACCGGGGAGCTGTTTTTT
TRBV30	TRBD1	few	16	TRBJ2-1	CAWSVLGTGLVNEQFF	TGTGCCTGGAGTGTACTTGGGACAGGGCTCGTCAATGAGCAGTTCTTC
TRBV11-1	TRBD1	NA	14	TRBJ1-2	CASSEVTTGPDYTF	TGTGCCAGCAGTGAGGTGACGACAGGGCCCGACTACACCTTC
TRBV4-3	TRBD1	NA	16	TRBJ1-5	CASSQDGPGGNQPQHF	TGCGCCAGCAGCCAAGACGGGCCAGGGGGGAATCAGCCCCAGCATTTT